The clone carrying this T cell receptor (beta chain) was seen ten or more times. RNA transcripts provided the source from which TCR beta CDR3 regions were amplified. The HTBI primer set served for first-round RT-PCR of the TCR CDR3. One entry per CDR3 protein results from TCRdb running MiXCR on the multiplex PCR reads. The data show about 350,000 distinct CDR3 sequences, with about 19% seen just once and 3.7% held by the top ten. The PBMCs were taken from roughly 10 ml of fresh peripheral blood. V was trimmed by 7 bases and J by 1 base, leaving 5 bases between them. The CDR3 runs 13 residues. The sample belongs to a study of T cells in Graves' hyperthyroidism and ophthalmopathy.

The specimen sequenced was blood. V is TRBV12-3 or TRBV12-4 and J is TRBJ2-6; no clear D gene. This sequence originates from a woman aged 18-29 years with Graves' hyperthyroidism. The CDR3 loop reads CASNPSGANVLTF. For the CDR3, the DNA is TGTGCCAGCAACCCTTCTGGGGCCAACGTCCTGACTTTC.